Presented here are 30 T cell receptor beta chains from one specimen sequenced in a study of T cell repertoires in cytomegalovirus infection. These receptors have no known antigen. TCRdb re-derived calls from the reads in MiXCR, one entry per CDR3 protein. The sample has 550,000 to 700,000 distinct CDR3 sequences, almost 40% seen once; the top ten hold more than 40%. Sequenced material: cultured PBMCs, taken from culture after CMV antigen stimulation. The origin of the receptors is a human donor in good health (CMV status not recorded). Some clones in this sample may be carry-over from other donors' samples.

V is TRBV5-4 and J is TRBJ2-1; D is perhaps TRBD2 (5 bases). V shed 2 bases and J shed 2 bases, with 11 bases lying between them. The germline V gene encodes CDR1 SGHNT and CDR2 YYREEE (reference sequence). The CDR3 is 15 residues long. CDR3 nucleotides: TGTGCCAGCAGCTTTGGAGGAGCCCCCTACAATGAGCAGTTCTTC. Protein: CASSFGGAPYNEQFF.

A word on this clonotype: The junction and the germline gene differ at one end; a read error may be behind it. The CDR3 DNA follows: TGTGCCAGCAGTGAAAGCCCCGCTAGCGGCCAAGAGACCCAGTCCTTC. This gives the protein CASSESPASGQETQSF. The chain couples TRBV6-1 to TRBJ2-5; TRBD2 agrees at 7 bases. This CDR3 is built from 16 residues. CDR1 MNHNS and CDR2 SASEGT come from the germline V gene.

The sample holds a few counts of this clonotype. This chain connects TRBV10-3 to TRBJ2-6; D may be TRBD2 (5 bases). V lost 6 bases, J lost 4 bases, and 13 bases lay in between. The CDR3 totals 15 residues. Per the germline V gene, CDR1 is ENHRY and CDR2 is SYGVKD. The chain's CDR3 is CAIRAFLAGANVLTF. The CDR3 nucleotides read TGTGCCATCAGAGCCTTCTTAGCGGGGGCCAACGTCCTGACTTTC.

This chain uses TRBV19 with TRBJ1-5; D is possibly TRBD1 (5 bases). The length of the CDR3 is 13 residues. Trimming cost V 3 bases and J 9 bases, with 12 bases left between them. The germline gives CDR1 LNHDA, CDR2 SQIVND (reference sequence). The CDR3 loop is CASSIQAQGPQHF. The CDR3 DNA reads as TGTGCCAGTAGTATTCAGGCGCAGGGGCCCCAGCATTTT.

CDR3 region: CASSEGIAAYNEQFF. CDR3 nucleotides: TGTGCCAGCAGTGAGGGGATAGCGGCCTACAATGAGCAGTTCTTC. This chain connects TRBV6-4 to TRBJ2-1, with D possibly being TRBD2 (6 bases). The V gene's germline CDR1 is MRHNA and CDR2 SNTAGT. Trimming pared 3 bases from V and 2 bases from J, leaving 11 bases between. The CDR3 loop spans 15 amino acids.

The chain is built from TRBV4-3 and TRBJ1-2; D gene ambiguous. Germline values: CDR1 LGHNA, CDR2 YSLEER. Between the trimmed V and J ends, which lost 0 bases and 7 bases, there was a span of 15 bases. The CDR3 spans 15 residues. The CDR3 sequence is CASSQEIEGRSGYTF. The CDR3 nucleotides read TGCGCCAGCAGCCAAGAAATCGAGGGCCGTAGTGGCTACACCTTC.

This clonotype has a handful of counts. The rearrangement uses TRBV10-3 and TRBJ1-1; unclear D gene. V was clipped by 10 bases and J by 5 bases, with 14 bases between them. Germline values: CDR1 ENHRY, CDR2 SYGVKD. The CDR3 totals 12 residues. CDR3 sequence reads: CASGPADTEAFF. Written as DNA, the CDR3 is TGTGCCAGTGGGCCCGCGGATACTGAAGCTTTCTTT.

In this sample, this clonotype turned up a few times. The V and J genes are TRBV7-8 and TRBJ2-7, with 8 bases aligning to TRBD1. The CDR3 has 17 residues. Trimming at V came to 5 bases and at J to 1 base, leaving 13 bases not matched to a gene. CDR1 and CDR2 (germline): SGHVS, FQNEAQ. The CDR3 DNA sequence: TGTGCCAGCAGCGCCCTACCCGGGACAGGCCCTTCCTACGAGCAGTACTTC. Protein sequence: CASSALPGTGPSYEQYF.

This clonotype was seen more than once but under ten times. The chain uses TRBV6-1 and TRBJ2-7; TRBD2 matches at 8 bases. V lost 5 bases and J lost 3; bases outside the gene matches: 9. Germline V gene data show CDR1 as MNHNS and CDR2 as SASEGT. This CDR3 has 15 residues. CDR3 amino acids: CASSYTGLGNYEQYF. The CDR3, as DNA: TGTGCCAGCAGTTACACGGGACTAGGTAACTACGAGCAGTACTTC.

This chain links TRBV7-9 with TRBJ2-2; D gene unclear. There are 13 residues in the CDR3. From germline, CDR1 is SEHNR and CDR2 FQNEAQ (reference sequence). Trimming removed 1 base at V and 6 bases at J, with 6 bases between. CDR3 residues: CASSLDAAGELFF. CDR3 nucleotide sequence: TGTGCCAGCAGCTTAGATGCAGCCGGGGAGCTGTTTTTT.

The chain combines TRBV27 with TRBJ2-6; D is undetermined. Trimming removed 11 bases from V and 0 bases from J, with 14 bases in between. The CDR3 is made up of 15 amino acids. Germline CDR1 is MNHEY and CDR2 is SMNVEV (reference sequence). This CDR3 reads CAERRGPSGANVLTF. Written as DNA, the CDR3 is TGTGCCGAAAGGCGTGGCCCCTCTGGGGCCAACGTCCTGACTTTC.

This rearrangement joins TRBV7-9 to TRBJ2-1; D may be TRBD2 (5 bases). Trimming shortened V by 1 base and J by 8 bases, and 12 bases separated the two germline ends. The V gene's germline CDR1 is SEHNR and CDR2 FQNEAQ (reference sequence). The CDR3 covers 14 residues. The CDR3 region is CASSLGRTGDEQFF. In DNA form, the CDR3 reads TGTGCCAGCAGCTTAGGCCGGACCGGGGATGAGCAGTTCTTC.

This chain joins TRBV27 and TRBJ2-7; D is unclear. Looked up from germline, CDR1 is MNHEY and CDR2 is SMNVEV (reference sequence). Trimming took off 9 bases at V and 4 bases at J, with 19 bases between the two ends. The CDR3 sequence is 14 residues long. This CDR3 reads CASKKVERPYEQYF. CDR3 nucleotide sequence: TGTGCCAGTAAGAAGGTCGAGAGGCCGTACGAGCAGTACTTC.

The CDR3 loop reads CASSQTGGNEKLFF. CDR3 DNA sequence: TGTGCCAGCAGTCAGACAGGGGGAAATGAAAAACTGTTTTTT. The gene calls are TRBV12-3 or TRBV12-4 and TRBJ1-4; 9 nucleotides align to TRBD1. This CDR3 comprises 14 residues. V lost 5 bases, J lost 5 bases, and 3 bases stayed unmatched.

This clonotype was seen a few times. The chain employs TRBV7-2 and TRBJ2-5; 7 bases fit TRBD2. Germline values: CDR1 SGHTA, CDR2 FQGNSA. The trim removed 5 bases at V and 2 bases at J, leaving 8 bases unmatched. CDR3 size: 15 residues. CDR3 in amino acids: CASSLNREGQETQYF. CDR3 DNA: TGTGCCAGCAGCCTGAATAGGGAGGGACAAGAGACCCAGTACTTC.

This clonotype was counted only a few times. The V and J genes are TRBV28 and TRBJ1-5; the match to TRBD1 covers 8 bases. Per germline, CDR1 MDHEN and CDR2 SYDVKM. The CDR3 contains 16 residues. V lost 6 bases to trimming and J lost 6 bases; unmatched junction nucleotides: 13. For the CDR3, the DNA is TGTGCCAGCAGCCCTAGAGGGCAGGGGGCTGGTCAGCCCCAGCATTTT. Its translation: CASSPRGQGAGQPQHF.

The chain combines TRBV10-3 with TRBJ2-3; possible D gene TRBD1, 6 bases. The CDR3 has 14 amino acids. V dropped 2 bases and J dropped 1 base, with 7 bases sitting between them. CDR1 and CDR2 (germline): ENHRY, SYGVKD. This CDR3 reads CAISERTGTDTQYF. For the CDR3, the DNA is TGTGCCATCAGTGAGAGGACAGGCACAGATACGCAGTATTTT.

The rearrangement uses TRBV5-3 and TRBJ2-1; tentatively, D is TRBD1 or TRBD2 (5 bases each). Being an ORF, TRBV5-3 has a function that is uncertain. Trimming cost V 8 bases and J 8 bases, with 17 bases left between them. The CDR3 is 13 amino acids. In nucleotides, the CDR3 is TGTGCCAGCAGCGCTGGGGGAGACGATGAGCAGTTCTTC. As protein: CASSAGGDDEQFF.

The table lists this clonotype with a few counts. This rearrangement joins TRBV6-6 to TRBJ2-1; weak D call: TRBD2 (5 bases). Germline V gives CDR1 MNHNY, CDR2 SVGAGI (reference sequence). This CDR3 comprises 13 residues. V lost 10 bases and J lost 9, with 19 bases in between. This CDR3 is CATEGQRLTEQFF. The CDR3 DNA follows: TGTGCCACCGAGGGCCAAAGGCTTACTGAGCAGTTCTTC.

J is TRBJ2-1 and V is TRBV6-6, with D hard to call. CDR1 and CDR2 (germline): MNHNY, SVGAGI (reference sequence). V dropped 2 bases and J dropped 1 base, with 6 bases sitting between them. There are 14 residues in the CDR3. Here the CDR3 DNA reads TGTGCCAGCAGTTACAGGGATTCCTACAATGAGCAGTTCTTC. Its translation: CASSYRDSYNEQFF.

The rearrangement links TRBV20-1 to TRBJ1-1; tentative D call: TRBD1 (6 bases). Germline V CDR1 and CDR2: DFQATT, SNEGSKA (reference sequence). Trimming removed 0 bases at V and 9 bases at J, with 14 bases between. The CDR3 sequence is 13 residues long. The CDR3 here is CSARESPRGKAFF. The CDR3 region has the DNA TGCAGTGCTAGAGAGAGCCCGAGGGGGAAAGCTTTCTTT.

The V call is TRBV7-8, the J call TRBJ2-7; TRBD2 might be the D (7 bases). From germline, CDR1 is SGHVS and CDR2 FQNEAQ. V lost 4 bases, J lost 9 bases, and 16 bases lay in between. This CDR3 has 13 amino acids. The CDR3 spells CASSWAGAGGQYF. CDR3 bases: TGTGCCAGCAGCTGGGCGGGGGCCGGGGGGCAGTACTTC. The full variable domain, rest sourced from reference TRBV7-8 and TRBJ2-7, is GAGVSQSPRYKVAKRGQDVALRCDPISGHVSLFWYQQALGQGPEFLTYFQNEAQLDKSGLPSDRFFAERPEGSVSTLKIQRTQQEDSAVYLCASSWAGAGGQYFGPGTRLTVT.

In this sample, this clonotype turned up many times. V is TRBV7-2 and J is TRBJ1-5, with D maybe TRBD1 (6 bases). Trimming cost V 4 bases and J 3 bases, with 13 bases left between them. Germline loops: CDR1 SGHTA, CDR2 FQGNSA. The CDR3 spans 15 residues. The CDR3 bases are TGTGCCAGCAGCTCGGGGGGACAATACAATCAGCCCCAGCATTTT. Translation gives CASSSGGQYNQPQHF.

The V gene is TRBV7-6, the J gene TRBJ1-3; weak D call: TRBD1 (5 bases). The germline CDR1 and CDR2 sequences are SGHVS and FNYEAQ. V was trimmed by 4 bases and J by 3 bases, leaving 13 bases between them. CDR3 length: 15 amino acids. The CDR3 spells CASSSQWGSGNTIYF. CDR3 nucleotides: TGTGCCAGCAGCTCTCAATGGGGCAGTGGAAACACCATATATTTT.

This clonotype was observed a few times. The rearrangement uses TRBV15 and TRBJ2-2; 11 positions agree with TRBD2. CDR3 size: 16 residues. Germline CDR1 and CDR2: LNHNV and YYDKDF (reference sequence). The V and J ends lost 3 bases and 7 bases, in that order; junction bases with no gene match: 7. The CDR3 DNA is TGTGCCACCAGCAGGGAACTAGCGGGGGTGGTCGGGGAGCTGTTTTTT. Translation gives CATSRELAGVVGELFF.

The rearrangement joins TRBV20-1 to TRBJ2-1, with D perhaps matching TRBD1 or TRBD2 (6 bases each). In germline, CDR1 is DFQATT, CDR2 SNEGSKA (reference sequence). V shed 4 bases and J shed 6 bases, with 16 bases lying between them. The CDR3 is 14 residues long. CDR3 DNA: TGCAGTGCTACTCCCGGGGGCAAAGGCAATGAGCAGTTCTTC. Residues: CSATPGGKGNEQFF.

This clonotype was observed a handful of times. The chain joins TRBV11-2 to TRBJ1-1; 7 bases match TRBD1. This CDR3 is 13 amino acids long. Germline CDR1 reads SGHAT; CDR2 reads FQNNGV. Losses at the gene ends were 0 bases for V and 10 bases for J; bases not matched to a gene: 5. The CDR3 nucleotides are TGTGCCAGCAGCTTAGAGGGGGAGGGGGCAGCTTTCTTT. It yields the protein CASSLEGEGAAFF. The full variable domain, completed using reference TRBV11-2 and TRBJ1-1, is EAGVAQSPRYKIIEKRQSVAFWCNPISGHATLYWYQQILGQGPKLLIQFQNNGVVDDSQLPKDRFSAERLKGVDSTLKIQPAKLEDSAVYLCASSLEGEGAAFFGQGTRLTVV.

This rearrangement joins TRBV7-8 to TRBJ1-4; maybe TRBD1 (5 bases). The CDR3 totals 17 residues. The V gene lost 5 bases and the J gene lost 8 bases, with 24 bases spanning the gap. Germline V gene lookup returns CDR1 SGHVS and CDR2 FQNEAQ. The CDR3 sequence is CASSRGPQGLRGEKLFF. CDR3 in DNA: TGTGCCAGCAGCCGAGGTCCCCAGGGACTCCGGGGAGAAAAACTGTTTTTT.

The rearrangement joins TRBV15 to TRBJ2-1; D is possibly TRBD2 (6 bases). The length of the CDR3 is 15 residues. Germline lookup yields CDR1 LNHNV and CDR2 YYDKDF (reference sequence). The V end was cut by 0 bases, the J end by 7 bases, with 13 bases between. The DNA of the CDR3 is TGTGCCACCAGCAGAGACGTGGGAGGTAGGAATGAGCAGTTCTTC. Translation: CATSRDVGGRNEQFF.

This clonotype was detected a few times. The chain is built from TRBV7-2 and TRBJ2-1; TRBD2 is a possible D gene (7 bases). The germline CDR1 and CDR2 sequences are SGHTA and FQGNSA. The CDR3 has 18 residues. V was cut by 0 bases and J by 0 bases, with 15 bases left in between. The CDR3 reads CASSLAREGGSSYNEQFF. The CDR3 bases are TGTGCCAGCAGCTTAGCGAGAGAGGGGGGGAGCTCCTACAATGAGCAGTTCTTC.